Described below is a single T cell receptor (beta chain) sequence and its context. Antigen: not known. In the PCR, 60 Vbeta and 13 Jbeta primers were used. Produced via immunoSEQ multiplex PCR; TCRdb's table is partial and in-frame only. The repertoire table contains 150,000 or so clones. The data are from a study of cytomegalovirus exposure and HLA in healthy donors. About the research overall: A prior study identified 117 million unique TCR beta sequences from roughly 180 million T cells. Study-wide findings and caveats: It was shown in a later analysis that HLA-associated TCR beta chains were more clonally expanded than other, equally common chains.

This sequence was found in a woman in her thirties or forties in good health and CMV-seropositive. The material sequenced was PBMCs.

The CDR3 loop is CASSWGQGSRELFF. The CDR3 coding sequence is TGTGCCAGCAGCTGGGGACAGGGGTCTAGAGAACTGTTTTTT. J is TRBJ1-4 and V is TRBV7-2; TRBD1 agrees at 10 bases. CDR1 and CDR2 (germline): SGHTA, FQGNSA. The junction had 8 bases not matched to a gene; V was cut back by 4 bases and J by 12 bases. The CDR3 runs to 14 residues.